This TCR beta chain was sequenced during a study of beta chain features in type 1 diabetes. Whole-study context: All samples yielded 100 million to 140 million examined sorted cells. General observations from the study: Researchers report that Type 1 diabetes patients had moderately but significantly shorter TCRB CDR3s across all four CD4+ subsets. Whether HLA type influences TCRB rearrangement remained unresolved here.

The authors reverse transcribed all of the isolated RNA, so sequencing captured expressed TCRB transcripts. The method was immunoSEQ multiplex PCR; TCRdb's version includes in-frame clones alone and lacks a portion of them. This sample carries hundreds of thousands of clones, around 12% of them seen once, and the ten largest clones take 0.015% to 0.02%. A CD45RO/CCR7/CD25/CD127/CD95/CD27 panel sorted naive, central memory, regulatory and stem cell-like memory CD4+ cells. In the case of this clone: Its antigen is currently unknown.

The CDR3 has 15 residues. The junction had 4 bases not matched to a gene; V was cut back by 5 bases and J by 5 bases. CDR1 and CDR2 (germline): MNHEY, SVGAGI. Sequenced input: naive CD4+ T cells from blood. The sequence was obtained from a man aged 18 to 29 in good health. This rearrangement joins TRBV6-5 to TRBJ2-1, with TRBD2 matching 12 bases. CDR3 sequence reads: CASSQWTSGNNEQFF. CDR3 coding DNA: TGTGCCAGCAGTCAATGGACTAGCGGGAACAATGAGCAGTTCTTC.